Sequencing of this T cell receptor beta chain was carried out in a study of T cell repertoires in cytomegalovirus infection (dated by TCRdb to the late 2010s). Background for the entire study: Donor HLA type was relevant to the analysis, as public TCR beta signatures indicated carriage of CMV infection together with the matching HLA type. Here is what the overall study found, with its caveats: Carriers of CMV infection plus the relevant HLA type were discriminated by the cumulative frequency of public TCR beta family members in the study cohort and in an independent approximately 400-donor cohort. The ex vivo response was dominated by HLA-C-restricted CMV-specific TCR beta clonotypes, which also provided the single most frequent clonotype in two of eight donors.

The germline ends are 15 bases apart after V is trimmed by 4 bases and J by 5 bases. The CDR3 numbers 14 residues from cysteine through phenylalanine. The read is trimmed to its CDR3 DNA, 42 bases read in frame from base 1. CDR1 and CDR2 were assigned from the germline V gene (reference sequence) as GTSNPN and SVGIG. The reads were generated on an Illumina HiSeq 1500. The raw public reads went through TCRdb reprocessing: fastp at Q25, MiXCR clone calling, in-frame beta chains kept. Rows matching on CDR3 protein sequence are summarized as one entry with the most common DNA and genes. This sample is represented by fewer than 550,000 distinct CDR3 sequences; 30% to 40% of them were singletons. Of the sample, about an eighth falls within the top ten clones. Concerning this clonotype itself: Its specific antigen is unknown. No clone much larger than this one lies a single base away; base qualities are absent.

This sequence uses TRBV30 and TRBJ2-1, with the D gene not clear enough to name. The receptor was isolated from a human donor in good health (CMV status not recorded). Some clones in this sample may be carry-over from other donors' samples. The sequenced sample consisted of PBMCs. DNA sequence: TGTGCCTGGACTCTTGAGGATAGTGACAATGAGCAGTTCTTC. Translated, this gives CAWTLEDSDNEQFF.